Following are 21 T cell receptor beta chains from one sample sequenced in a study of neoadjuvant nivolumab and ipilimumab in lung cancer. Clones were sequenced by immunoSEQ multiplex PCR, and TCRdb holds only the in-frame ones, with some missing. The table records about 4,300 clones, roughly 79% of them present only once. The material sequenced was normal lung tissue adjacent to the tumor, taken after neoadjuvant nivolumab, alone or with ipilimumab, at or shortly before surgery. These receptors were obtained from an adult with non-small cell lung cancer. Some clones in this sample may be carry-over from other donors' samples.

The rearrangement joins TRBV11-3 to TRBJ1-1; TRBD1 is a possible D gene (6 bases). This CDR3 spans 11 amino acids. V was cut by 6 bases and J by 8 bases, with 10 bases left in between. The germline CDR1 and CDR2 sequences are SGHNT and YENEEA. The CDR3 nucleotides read TGTGCCAGCAGTAAGGACAGCGAAGCTTTCTTT. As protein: CASSKDSEAFF. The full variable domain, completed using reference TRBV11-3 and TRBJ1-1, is EAGVVQSPRYKIIEKKQPVAFWCNPISGHNTLYWYLQNLGQGPELLIRYENEEAVDDSQLPKDRFSAERLKGVDSTLKIQPAELGDSAVYLCASSKDSEAFFGQGTRLTVV.

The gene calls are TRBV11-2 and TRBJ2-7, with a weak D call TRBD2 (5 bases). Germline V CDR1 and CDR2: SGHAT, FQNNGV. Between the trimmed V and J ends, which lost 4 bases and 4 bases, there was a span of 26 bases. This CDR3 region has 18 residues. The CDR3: CASSSPPGLGSGSYEQYF. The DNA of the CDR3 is TGTGCCAGCAGCTCCCCCCCGGGGTTGGGCTCGGGCTCGTACGAGCAGTACTTC.

The CDR3 loop is CASALNSDPENSPLHF. As DNA, the CDR3 is TGTGCCAGCGCCCTGAACTCCGATCCGGAAAATTCACCCCTCCACTTT. The V and J genes are TRBV2 and TRBJ1-6; no definite D call. The CDR3 has 16 residues. The ends were cut back, 8 bases at V and 7 bases at J, with 21 bases in the middle. Germline lookup yields CDR1 SNHLY and CDR2 FYNNEI.

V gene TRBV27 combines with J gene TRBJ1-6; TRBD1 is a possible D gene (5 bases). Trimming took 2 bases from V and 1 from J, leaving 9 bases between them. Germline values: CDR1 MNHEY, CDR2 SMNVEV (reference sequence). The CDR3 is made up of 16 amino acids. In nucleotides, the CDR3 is TGTGCCAGCAGTTTAGGTGGGGGTTCCTATAATTCACCCCTCCACTTT. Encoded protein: CASSLGGGSYNSPLHF.

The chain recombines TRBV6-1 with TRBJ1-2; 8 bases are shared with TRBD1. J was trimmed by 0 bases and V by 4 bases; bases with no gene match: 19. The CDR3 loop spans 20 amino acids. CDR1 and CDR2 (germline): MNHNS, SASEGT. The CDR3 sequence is CASSGGPGQGRRSTNYGYTF. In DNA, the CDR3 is TGTGCCAGCAGTGGGGGGCCTGGACAGGGCAGACGATCTACTAACTATGGCTACACCTTC.

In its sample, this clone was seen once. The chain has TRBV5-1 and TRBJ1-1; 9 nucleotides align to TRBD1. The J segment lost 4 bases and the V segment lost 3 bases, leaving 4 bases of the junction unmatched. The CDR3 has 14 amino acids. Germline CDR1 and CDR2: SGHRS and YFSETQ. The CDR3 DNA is TGCGCCAGCAGCTCCAGACAGGGGGGCACTGAAGCTTTCTTT. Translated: CASSSRQGGTEAFF.

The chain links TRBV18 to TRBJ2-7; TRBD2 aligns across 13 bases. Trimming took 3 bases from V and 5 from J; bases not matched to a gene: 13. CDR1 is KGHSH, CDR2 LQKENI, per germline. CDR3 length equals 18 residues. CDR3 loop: CASSPPRRLAGGRDEQYF. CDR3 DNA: TGTGCCAGCTCACCTCCACGACGACTAGCGGGAGGTCGGGACGAGCAGTACTTC.

DNA of the CDR3: TGTGCCAGCAGCAAAAGGGGCACAGATACGCAGTATTTT. Its protein product is CASSKRGTDTQYF. J is TRBJ2-3 and V is TRBV5-4; D ambiguous. V was pared by 4 bases and J by 1 base, with 7 bases between. The CDR3 length is 13 residues. The V gene's germline CDR1 is SGHNT and CDR2 YYREEE (reference sequence).

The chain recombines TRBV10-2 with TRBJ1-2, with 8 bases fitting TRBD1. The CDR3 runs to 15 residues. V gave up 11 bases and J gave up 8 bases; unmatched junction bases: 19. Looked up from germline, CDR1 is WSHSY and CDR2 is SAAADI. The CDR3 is CAGGELTGGVRGYTF. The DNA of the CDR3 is TGCGCCGGCGGAGAATTAACAGGGGGAGTAAGGGGCTACACCTTC.

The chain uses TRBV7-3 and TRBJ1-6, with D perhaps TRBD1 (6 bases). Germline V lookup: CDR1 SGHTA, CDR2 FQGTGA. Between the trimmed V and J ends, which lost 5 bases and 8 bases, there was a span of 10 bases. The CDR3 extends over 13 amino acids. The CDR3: CASSKDSYSPLHF. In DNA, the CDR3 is TGTGCCAGCAGCAAGGACAGTTATTCACCCCTCCACTTT.

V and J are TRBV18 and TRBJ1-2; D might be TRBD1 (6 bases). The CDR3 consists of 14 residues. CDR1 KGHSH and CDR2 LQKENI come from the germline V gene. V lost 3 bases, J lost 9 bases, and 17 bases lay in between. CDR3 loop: CASSPPGDLGSYTF. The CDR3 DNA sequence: TGTGCCAGCTCACCCCCAGGGGACCTCGGAAGCTACACCTTC.

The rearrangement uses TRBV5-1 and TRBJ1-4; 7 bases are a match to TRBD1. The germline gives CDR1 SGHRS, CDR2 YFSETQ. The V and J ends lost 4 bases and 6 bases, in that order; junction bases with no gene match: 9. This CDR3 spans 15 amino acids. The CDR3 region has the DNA TGCGCCAGCAGCCCAGAGGTAGGGGGCTATGAAAAACTGTTTTTT. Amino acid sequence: CASSPEVGGYEKLFF.

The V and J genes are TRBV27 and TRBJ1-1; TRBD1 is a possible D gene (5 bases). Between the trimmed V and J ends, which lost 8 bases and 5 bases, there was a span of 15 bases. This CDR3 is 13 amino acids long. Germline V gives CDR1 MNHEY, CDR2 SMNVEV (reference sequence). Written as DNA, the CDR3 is TGTGCCAGCGCATACGGGGGACGGACTGAAGCTTTCTTT. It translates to CASAYGGRTEAFF.

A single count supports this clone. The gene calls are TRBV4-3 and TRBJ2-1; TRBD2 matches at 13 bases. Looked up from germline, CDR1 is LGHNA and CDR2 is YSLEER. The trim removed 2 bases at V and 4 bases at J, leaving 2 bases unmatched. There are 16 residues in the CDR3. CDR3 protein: CASSQLGLAGYNEQFF. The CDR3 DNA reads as TGCGCCAGCAGCCAACTGGGACTAGCGGGGTACAATGAGCAGTTCTTC.

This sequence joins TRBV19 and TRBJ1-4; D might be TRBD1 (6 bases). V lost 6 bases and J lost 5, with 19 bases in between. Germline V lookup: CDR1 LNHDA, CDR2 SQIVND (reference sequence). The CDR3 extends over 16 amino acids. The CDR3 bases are TGTGCCAGTAGCCCCGAGCGGGCGGGGGCGAATGAAAAACTGTTTTTT. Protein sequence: CASSPERAGANEKLFF.

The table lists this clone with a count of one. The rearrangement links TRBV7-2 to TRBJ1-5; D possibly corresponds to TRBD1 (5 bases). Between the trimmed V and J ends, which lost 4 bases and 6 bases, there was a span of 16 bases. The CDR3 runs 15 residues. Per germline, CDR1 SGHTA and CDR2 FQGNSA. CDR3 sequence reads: CASSYGHLVGQPQHF. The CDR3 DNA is TGTGCCAGCAGCTACGGACATCTAGTTGGTCAGCCCCAGCATTTT. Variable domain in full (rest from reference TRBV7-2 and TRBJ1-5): GAGVSQSPSNKVTEKGKDVELRCDPISGHTALYWYRQSLGQGLEFLIYFQGNSAPDKSGLPSDRFSAERTGGSVSTLTIQRTQQEDSAVYLCASSYGHLVGQPQHFGDGTRLSIL.

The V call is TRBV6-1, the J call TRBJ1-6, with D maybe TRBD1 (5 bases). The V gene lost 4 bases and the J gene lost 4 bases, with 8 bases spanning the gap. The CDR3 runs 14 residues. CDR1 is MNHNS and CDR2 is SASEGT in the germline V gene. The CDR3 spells CASSAGPYNSPLHF. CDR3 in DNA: TGTGCCAGCAGTGCGGGACCTTATAATTCACCCCTCCACTTT.

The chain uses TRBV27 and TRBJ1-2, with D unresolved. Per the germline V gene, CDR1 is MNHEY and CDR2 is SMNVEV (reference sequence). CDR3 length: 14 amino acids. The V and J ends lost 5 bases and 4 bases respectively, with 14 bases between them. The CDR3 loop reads CASSQDVGGYGYTF. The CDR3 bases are TGTGCCAGCAGTCAGGACGTCGGTGGCTATGGCTACACCTTC.

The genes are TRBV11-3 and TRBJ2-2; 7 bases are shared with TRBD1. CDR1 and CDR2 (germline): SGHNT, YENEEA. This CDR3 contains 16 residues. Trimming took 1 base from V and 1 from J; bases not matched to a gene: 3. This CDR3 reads CASSLGGTVNTGELFF. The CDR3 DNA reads TGTGCCAGCAGCTTAGGAGGGACAGTGAACACCGGGGAGCTGTTTTTT.

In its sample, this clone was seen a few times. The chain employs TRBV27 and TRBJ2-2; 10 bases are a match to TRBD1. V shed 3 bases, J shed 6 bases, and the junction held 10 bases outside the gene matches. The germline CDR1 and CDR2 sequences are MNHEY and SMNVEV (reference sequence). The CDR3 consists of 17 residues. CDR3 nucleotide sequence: TGTGCCAGCAGTTTCGACAGGGGGCTGGGTTTGGCCGGGGAGCTGTTTTTT. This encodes CASSFDRGLGLAGELFF.

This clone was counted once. CDR3 sequence (DNA): TGTGCCAGCAGCCCCAACATGGGAGGGTACACCTACGAGCAGTACTTC. Translation: CASSPNMGGYTYEQYF. The chain uses TRBV5-4 and TRBJ2-7; 7 nucleotides match TRBD2. The germline CDR1 and CDR2 sequences are SGHNT and YYREEE (reference sequence). The J segment lost 2 bases and the V segment lost 4 bases, leaving 12 bases of the junction unmatched. This CDR3 contains 16 residues.